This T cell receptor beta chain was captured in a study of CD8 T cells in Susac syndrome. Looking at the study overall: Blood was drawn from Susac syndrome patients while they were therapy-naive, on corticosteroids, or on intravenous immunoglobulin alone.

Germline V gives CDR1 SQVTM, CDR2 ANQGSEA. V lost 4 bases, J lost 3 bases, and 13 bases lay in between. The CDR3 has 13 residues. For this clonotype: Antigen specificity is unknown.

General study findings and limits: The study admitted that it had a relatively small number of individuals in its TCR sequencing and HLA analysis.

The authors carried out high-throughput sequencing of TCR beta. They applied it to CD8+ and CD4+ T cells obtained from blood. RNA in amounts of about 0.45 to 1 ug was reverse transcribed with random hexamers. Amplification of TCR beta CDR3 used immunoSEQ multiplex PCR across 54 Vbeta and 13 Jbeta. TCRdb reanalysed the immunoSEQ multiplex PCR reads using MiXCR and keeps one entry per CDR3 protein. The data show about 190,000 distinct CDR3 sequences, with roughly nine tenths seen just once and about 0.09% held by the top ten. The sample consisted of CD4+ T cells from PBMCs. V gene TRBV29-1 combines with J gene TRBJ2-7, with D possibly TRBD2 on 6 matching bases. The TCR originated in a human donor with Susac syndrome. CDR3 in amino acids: CSVGRGKNYEQYF. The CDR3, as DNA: TGCAGCGTTGGACGGGGGAAGAACTACGAGCAGTACTTC.